This T cell receptor beta chain was sequenced during a study of T-cell memory formation after mild COVID-19. The CDR3 contains 13 residues. CDR1 is SEHNR and CDR2 is FQNEAQ in the germline V gene (reference sequence). V gave up 1 base and J gave up 5 bases, with 9 bases separating them. In its sample, this clonotype was seen many times. MiXCR, applied by TCRdb to the 5' RACE reads, yields one record per CDR3 protein. Of approximately 100,000 distinct CDR3 sequences listed, over 8.5% are singletons. The chain carries TRBV7-9 and TRBJ2-7; D uncertain. Sample: PBMCs or a T cell subset sorted from them (not recorded which). This clonotype was obtained from a young man who had mild COVID-19 (a few samples of this study predate the infection). Cell type and time point are not known. This chain's CDR3 is CASSLVASNEQYF. CDR3 nucleotide sequence: TGTGCCAGCAGCTTAGTTGCGTCCAACGAGCAGTACTTC.